The TCR beta chain under discussion was sequenced for a study of identical twins. TCRdb redid the calling of the 5' RACE reads with MiXCR, one entry per CDR3 protein. The sample records about 520,000 distinct CDR3 sequences, approximately 22% being singletons. V was pared by 4 bases and J by 0 bases, with 7 bases between. The CDR3 sequence is 12 residues long. Germline assignment: CDR1 DFQATT and CDR2 SNEGSKA (reference sequence). These data also featured in a second study, about T cells expressing NK-cell markers. That paper states: The dominant NKG2C+ clonotypes represented 1.0-7.0% of CD8+ T cells in over 5 donors. Similarly, these clonotypes led the CD3+CD56-NKG2C+ fraction as well in a handful of donors.

The TCR originated in a woman between 18 and 29 years old in good health. The sample consisted of CD4+ T cells sorted from blood. V is TRBV20-1 and J is TRBJ2-7; D ambiguous. In nucleotides, the CDR3 is TGCAGTGCTAAACAGAGCTCCTACGAGCAGTACTTC. Protein: CSAKQSSYEQYF.